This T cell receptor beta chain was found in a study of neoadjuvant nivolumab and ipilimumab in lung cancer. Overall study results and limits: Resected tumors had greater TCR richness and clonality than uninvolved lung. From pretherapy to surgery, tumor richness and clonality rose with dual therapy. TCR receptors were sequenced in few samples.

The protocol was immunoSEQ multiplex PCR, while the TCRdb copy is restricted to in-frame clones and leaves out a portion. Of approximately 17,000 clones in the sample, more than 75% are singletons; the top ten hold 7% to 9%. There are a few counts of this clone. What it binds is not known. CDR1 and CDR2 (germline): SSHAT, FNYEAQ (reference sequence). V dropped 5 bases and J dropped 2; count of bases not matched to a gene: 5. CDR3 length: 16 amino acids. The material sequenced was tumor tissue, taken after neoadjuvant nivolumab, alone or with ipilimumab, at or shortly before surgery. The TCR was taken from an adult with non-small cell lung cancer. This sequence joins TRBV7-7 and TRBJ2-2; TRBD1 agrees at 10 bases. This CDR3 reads CASSIGTGVNTGELFF. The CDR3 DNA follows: TGTGCCAGCAGCATCGGGACAGGGGTTAACACCGGGGAGCTGTTTTTT.